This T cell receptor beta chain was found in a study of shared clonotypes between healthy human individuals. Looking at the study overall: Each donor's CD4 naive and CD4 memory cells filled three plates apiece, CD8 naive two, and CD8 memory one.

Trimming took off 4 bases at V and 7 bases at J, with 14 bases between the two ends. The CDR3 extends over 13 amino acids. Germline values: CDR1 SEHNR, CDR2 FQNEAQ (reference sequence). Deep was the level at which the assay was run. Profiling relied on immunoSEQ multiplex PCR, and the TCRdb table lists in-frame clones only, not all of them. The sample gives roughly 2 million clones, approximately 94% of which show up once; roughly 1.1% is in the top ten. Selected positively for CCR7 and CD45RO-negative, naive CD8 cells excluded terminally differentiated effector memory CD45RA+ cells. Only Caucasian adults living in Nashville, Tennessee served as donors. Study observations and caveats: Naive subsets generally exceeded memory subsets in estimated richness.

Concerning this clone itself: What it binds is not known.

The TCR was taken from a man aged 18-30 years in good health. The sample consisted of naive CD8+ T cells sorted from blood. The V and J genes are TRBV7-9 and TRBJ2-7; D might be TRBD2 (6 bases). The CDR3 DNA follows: TGTGCCAGCAGCTCGACGGTGCGGGAAGAGCAGTACTTC. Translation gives CASSSTVREEQYF.